This T cell receptor beta chain emerged from a study of T cells in Graves' hyperthyroidism and ophthalmopathy. Study outcomes and limitations: Most thyroid clonotypes with frequency above 0.001 were detected in blood.

CDR3 length equals 18 residues. Trimming took off 7 bases at V and 3 bases at J, with 27 bases between the two ends. Looked up from germline, CDR1 is PRHDT and CDR2 is FYEKMQ (reference sequence). RNA transcripts provided the source from which TCR beta CDR3 regions were amplified. In the first-round RT-PCR of the TCR CDR3, the HTBI primer set was used. TCRdb re-derived calls from the multiplex PCR reads in MiXCR, one entry per CDR3 protein. The table includes around 620,000 distinct CDR3 sequences, roughly 46% detected once. This clonotype was picked up a small number of times. No antigen is known for it. Those patients with uncontrolled infection, other autoimmune disease, pregnancy or lactation were excluded. For the diagnoses, clinical symptoms, serum thyroxine and TRAb, thyroid ultrasound and orbital computed tomography were used.

The sequence was obtained from an adult woman with Graves' disease, either hyperthyroidism or ophthalmopathy (not recorded which). The material sequenced was peripheral blood or thyroid tissue (not recorded which). The V gene is TRBV13, the J gene TRBJ2-5; tentatively, D is TRBD1 or TRBD2 (5 bases each). The CDR3 loop is CASTRNGAVNPTEETQYF. The CDR3 bases are TGTGCCAGCACCCGGAACGGGGCAGTGAACCCGACAGAAGAGACCCAGTACTTC.